The rows below give T cell receptor beta chains drawn from one sample of a study of T cells in Graves' hyperthyroidism and ophthalmopathy. MiXCR, applied by TCRdb to the multiplex PCR reads, yields one record per CDR3 protein. The table includes some 300,000 distinct CDR3 sequences, roughly 13% detected once. Sequencing input: blood. These receptors all stem from a middle-aged woman with Graves' hyperthyroidism. CDR3s include the opening cysteine and the closing phenylalanine or tryptophan. A D gene is named only where the DNA matches it firmly. Clone size is stated in some rows and not others, as once, few, many or a class when expanded.

DNA | CDR3 | length | V | D | size | J
TGTGCCAGCAGCGCGACTACGACCGGGGAGCTGTTTTTT | CASSATTTGELFF | 13 | TRBV28 | - | once | TRBJ2-2
TGTGCCAGCAGTTTGCAGGGTGGGCCGGACCAAGAAGCTTTCTTT | CASSLQGGPDQEAFF | 15 | TRBV12-3/TRBV12-4 | - | many | TRBJ1-1
TGTGCCAGCAGCCAAGTGACAGGCTTCGCGTACGAGCAGTACTTC | CASSQVTGFAYEQYF | 15 | TRBV3-1 | - | many | TRBJ2-7
TGTGCCAGCAGTCGACTAGCGCCTAACACCGGGGAGCTGTTTTTT | CASSRLAPNTGELFF | 15 | TRBV12-3/TRBV12-4 | TRBD2 | few | TRBJ2-2
TGTGCCAGCAGCTTAAGACTAGCGGGAGCCGGGGAGCTGTTTTTT | CASSLRLAGAGELFF | 15 | TRBV11-2 | TRBD2 | many | TRBJ2-2
TGTGCCATCAGGGGGGGGGGGAGTCGGCAAGAGACCCAGTACTTC | CAIRGGGSRQETQYF | 15 | TRBV10-3 | TRBD2 | many | TRBJ2-5
TGTGCCAGCAGTTTGATAGTCTCCGCCTACGAGCAGTACTTC | CASSLIVSAYEQYF | 14 | TRBV12-3/TRBV12-4 | - | many | TRBJ2-7
TGCGCCAGCAGCTTATCCGCGGGGGGTGCCTACGAGCAGTACTTC | CASSLSAGGAYEQYF | 15 | TRBV5-1 | TRBD2 | - | TRBJ2-7
TGTGCCAGCAGTTACCCCGCGTCGACAGGGGCGAACACCGGGGAGCTGTTTTTT | CASSYPASTGANTGELFF | 18 | TRBV6-5 | TRBD1 | - | TRBJ2-2
TGTGCCAGCAGCCTTAGCTCGTCGGGGGCCTACGAGCAGTACTTC | CASSLSSSGAYEQYF | 15 | TRBV11-2 | - | many | TRBJ2-7
TGTGCCACCAGCAGAGTATTACCGGGACTAGGAAACAATGAGCAGTTCTTC | CATSRVLPGLGNNEQFF | 17 | TRBV15 | TRBD2 | few | TRBJ2-1
TGTGCCAGCAGTCGTTCCCAAGAGACCCAGTACTTC | CASSRSQETQYF | 12 | TRBV6-2/TRBV6-3 | - | many | TRBJ2-5
TGTGCCAGCAGCGAATCATGGGGCTCCTACGAGCAGTACTTC | CASSESWGSYEQYF | 14 | TRBV2 | - | many | TRBJ2-7
TGTGCCAGCAGTCCCGGACTAGCGGGAGAGGACAATGAGCAGTTCTTC | CASSPGLAGEDNEQFF | 16 | TRBV12-3/TRBV12-4 | TRBD2 | - | TRBJ2-1
TGTGCCAGCAGCTCTCGGGATAGGGACGGGGAGCTGTTTTTT | CASSSRDRDGELFF | 14 | TRBV5-6 | - | many | TRBJ2-2
TGCAGTGCTAGAAGCGTAGCGGGAGTCGCAGATACGCAGTATTTT | CSARSVAGVADTQYF | 15 | TRBV20-1 | TRBD2 | - | TRBJ2-3
TGTGCCAGCGGATTAGCGGGGGCGGGAGATACGCAGTATTTT | CASGLAGAGDTQYF | 14 | TRBV28 | TRBD2 | many | TRBJ2-3
TGTGCCAGTAGTATTCGAGAGGGGAGAGGCACTGAAGCTTTCTTT | CASSIREGRGTEAFF | 15 | TRBV19 | - | few | TRBJ1-1
TGTGCCAGCAGCGTAGCCCCGGACAGCCAAGAGACCCAGTACTTC | CASSVAPDSQETQYF | 15 | TRBV9 | - | - | TRBJ2-5
TGTGCCACCAGTGAAGGGAACAACTATGGCTACACCTTC | CATSEGNNYGYTF | 13 | TRBV24-1 | - | many | TRBJ1-2
TGTGCCAGCAGCCCCTTGCCCCAGAGCTCCTACAATGAGCAGTTCTTC | CASSPLPQSSYNEQFF | 16 | TRBV12-3/TRBV12-4 | - | many | TRBJ2-1
TGTGCCAGCAGTTTACGGCTGGACAATGAGCAGTTCTTC | CASSLRLDNEQFF | 13 | TRBV2 | - | many | TRBJ2-1
TGTGCTAGTGGGGGGGGGGGTTTTGGAGGAGAGACCCAGTACTTC | CASGGGGFGGETQYF | 15 | TRBV12-5 | TRBD2 | few | TRBJ2-5